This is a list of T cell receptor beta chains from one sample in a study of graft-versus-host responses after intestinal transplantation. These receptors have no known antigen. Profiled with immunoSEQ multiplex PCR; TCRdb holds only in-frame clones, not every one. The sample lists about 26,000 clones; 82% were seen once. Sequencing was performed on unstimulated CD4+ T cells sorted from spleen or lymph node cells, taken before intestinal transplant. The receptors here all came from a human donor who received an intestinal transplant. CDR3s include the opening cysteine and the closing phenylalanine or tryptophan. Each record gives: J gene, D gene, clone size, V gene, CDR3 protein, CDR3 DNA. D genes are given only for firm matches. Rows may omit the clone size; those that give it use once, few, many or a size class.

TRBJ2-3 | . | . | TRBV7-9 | CASSLTDTQYF | TGTGCCAGCAGCTTGACGGATACGCAGTATTTT
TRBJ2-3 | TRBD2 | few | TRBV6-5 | CASSSRREGNENTQYF | TGTGCCAGCAGTTCCAGACGGGAGGGGAATGAGAATACGCAGTATTTT
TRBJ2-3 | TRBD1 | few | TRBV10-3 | CAIRQGADTQYF | TGTGCCATCAGACAGGGGGCAGATACGCAGTATTTT
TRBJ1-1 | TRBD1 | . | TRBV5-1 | CASSLAGTGRNTEAFF | TGCGCCAGCAGCTTGGCCGGGACAGGGAGGAACACTGAAGCTTTCTTT
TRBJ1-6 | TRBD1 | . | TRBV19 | CASSPRQGGSPLHF | TGTGCCAGTAGTCCCAGACAGGGTGGATCACCCCTCCACTTT
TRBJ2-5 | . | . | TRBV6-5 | CASSKRGGETQYF | TGTGCCAGCAGCAAGCGAGGTGGAGAGACCCAGTACTTC
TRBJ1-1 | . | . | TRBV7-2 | CASSGHRSMNTEAFF | TGTGCCAGCAGCGGGCACAGGAGCATGAACACTGAAGCTTTCTTT
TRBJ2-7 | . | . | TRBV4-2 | CASSLLDSSYEQYF | TGTGCCAGCAGCCTTCTGGACAGCTCCTACGAGCAGTACTTC
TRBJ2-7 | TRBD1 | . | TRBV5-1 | CASSLAGQGWEQYF | TGCGCCAGCAGCTTGGCGGGACAGGGATGGGAGCAGTACTTC
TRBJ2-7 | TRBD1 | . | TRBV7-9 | CASSLGQGGEQYF | TGTGCCAGCAGCTTAGGACAGGGGGGCGAGCAGTACTTC
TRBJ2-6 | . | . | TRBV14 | CASSQAGANVLTF | TGTGCCAGCAGCCAAGCTGGGGCCAACGTCCTGACTTTC
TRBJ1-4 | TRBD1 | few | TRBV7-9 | CASSLDRGNEKLFF | TGTGCCAGCAGCCTGGACAGGGGAAATGAAAAACTGTTTTTT
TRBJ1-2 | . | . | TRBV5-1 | CASSLRPDSSSEGYTF | TGCGCCAGCAGCTTGCGCCCGGACAGCTCCTCTGAAGGCTACACCTTC
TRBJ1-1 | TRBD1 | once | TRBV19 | CASSVAGQTNTEAFF | TGTGCCAGTAGTGTTGCGGGACAGACTAACACTGAAGCTTTCTTT
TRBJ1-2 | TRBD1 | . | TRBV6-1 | CASRSGGSNYGYTF | TGTGCCAGCAGGTCAGGGGGCTCTAACTATGGCTACACCTTC
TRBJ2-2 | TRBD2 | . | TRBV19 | CASSRRTSGGYSGELFF | TGTGCCAGTAGTCGCCGGACTAGCGGGGGATATTCCGGGGAGCTGTTTTTT
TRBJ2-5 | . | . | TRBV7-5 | CVRSARTAQETQYF | TGTGTCAGAAGCGCGAGGACAGCCCAAGAGACCCAGTACTTC
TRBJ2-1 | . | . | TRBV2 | CASRGRYNEQFF | TGTGCCAGCAGAGGGCGCTACAATGAGCAGTTCTTC
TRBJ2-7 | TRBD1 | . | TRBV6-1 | CASSRTGGSYEQYF | TGTGCCAGCAGTAGGACAGGGGGCAGCTACGAGCAGTACTTC
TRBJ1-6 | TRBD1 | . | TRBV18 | CASSLPTGWHSPLHF | TGTGCCAGCTCACTACCGACAGGGTGGCATTCACCCCTCCACTTT
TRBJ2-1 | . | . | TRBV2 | CASTAESWGNEQFF | TGTGCCAGCACCGCGGAGAGCTGGGGCAATGAGCAGTTCTTC
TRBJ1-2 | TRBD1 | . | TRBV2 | CASSERGTGSNYGYTF | TGTGCCAGCAGTGAGAGGGGGACAGGTTCTAACTATGGCTACACCTTC
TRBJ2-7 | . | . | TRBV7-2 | CASSLRTPYEQYF | TGTGCCAGCAGCTTACGGACGCCTTACGAGCAGTACTTC
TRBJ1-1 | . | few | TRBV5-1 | CASSLSGREGAFF | TGCGCCAGCAGCTTATCTGGGCGGGAAGGAGCTTTCTTT
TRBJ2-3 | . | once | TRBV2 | CASSALYTDTQYF | TGTGCCAGCAGTGCCCTTTACACAGATACGCAGTATTTT
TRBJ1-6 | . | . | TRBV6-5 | CAISGTGDSPLHF | TGTGCCATCTCCGGGACGGGGGATTCACCCCTCCACTTT
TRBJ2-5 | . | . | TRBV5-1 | CASSDGGVYQETQYF | TGCGCCAGCAGCGACGGGGGCGTCTACCAAGAGACCCAGTACTTC
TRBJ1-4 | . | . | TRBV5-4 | CASSFPNEKLFF | TGTGCCAGCAGCTTCCCTAATGAAAAACTGTTTTTT
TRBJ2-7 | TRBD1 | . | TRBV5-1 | CASSLVGDRVNEQYF | TGCGCCAGCAGCTTGGTGGGGGACAGGGTTAACGAGCAGTACTTC
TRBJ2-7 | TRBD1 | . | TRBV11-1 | CASSLEGTGLSYEQYF | TGTGCCAGCAGCTTAGAGGGGACAGGGCTCTCCTACGAGCAGTACTTC
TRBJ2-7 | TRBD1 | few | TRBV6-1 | CASSGDRGDEQYF | TGTGCCAGCAGTGGGGACAGGGGGGACGAGCAGTACTTC
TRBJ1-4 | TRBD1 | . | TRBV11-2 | CASSSAGTANEKLFF | TGTGCCAGCAGCTCCGCCGGGACAGCTAATGAAAAACTGTTTTTT